Listed here are 21 T cell receptor beta chains from one sample, sequenced in a study of T cells after yellow fever vaccination. TCRdb independently ran MiXCR on the 5' RACE reads; one entry per CDR3 protein. This table holds fewer than 400,000 distinct CDR3 sequences, about 11% found once. The starting material was CD4+ T cells sorted from PBMCs, obtained 45 days after the yellow fever booster vaccination. These receptors all come from a man in his late teens or twenties who received the YFV17D yellow fever vaccine.

The V gene is TRBV18, the J gene TRBJ2-5; D is ambiguous. The CDR3 contains 16 residues. The V gene lost 1 base and the J gene lost 0 bases, with 12 bases spanning the gap. The V gene's germline CDR1 is KGHSH and CDR2 LQKENI. The CDR3 region has the DNA TGTGCCAGCTCACCACGGGAAGTGGCGTACCAAGAGACCCAGTACTTC. Its translation: CASSPREVAYQETQYF.

This clonotype occurred many times. This chain links TRBV7-2 with TRBJ1-5; the match to TRBD1 covers 10 bases. V lost 5 bases to trimming and J lost 5 bases; unmatched junction nucleotides: 3. This CDR3 spans 14 amino acids. Germline assignment: CDR1 SGHTA and CDR2 FQGNSA. The CDR3 DNA reads TGTGCCAGCAGCCGAGACAGGGGGCATCAGCCCCAGCATTTT. Its protein product is CASSRDRGHQPQHF. Supplemented by reference TRBV7-2 and TRBJ1-5, the full variable domain reads GAGVSQSPSNKVTEKGKDVELRCDPISGHTALYWYRQSLGQGLEFLIYFQGNSAPDKSGLPSDRFSAERTGGSVSTLTIQRTQQEDSAVYLCASSRDRGHQPQHFGDGTRLSIL.

The gene calls are TRBV6-6 and TRBJ1-2; D not certain. The germline gives CDR1 MNHNY, CDR2 SVGAGI (reference sequence). V was cut by 11 bases and J by 2 bases, with 18 bases left in between. The CDR3 totals 14 residues. CDR3 in DNA: TGTGCCGGACTGGACGGACCGACGAACTATGGCTACACCTTC. As protein: CAGLDGPTNYGYTF.

The genes are TRBV5-8 and TRBJ2-1; 10 bases map to TRBD2. Germline CDR1 reads SGHTS; CDR2 reads YDEGEE. CDR3 length equals 15 residues. J gave up 0 bases and V 4 bases, and 1 base lay outside the gene matches. The DNA for the CDR3 is TGTGCCAGCAGCAAGCGGGGGGGCTCCTACAATGAGCAGTTCTTC. Its translation is CASSKRGGSYNEQFF.

This chain connects TRBV12-3 or TRBV12-4 to TRBJ2-3; TRBD2 is a possible D gene (6 bases). The CDR3 sequence is 14 residues long. The V and J ends lost 3 bases and 5 bases respectively, with 12 bases between them. This chain's CDR3 is CASSFHGGGDTQYF. The CDR3 region has the DNA TGTGCCAGCAGTTTTCACGGGGGAGGAGATACGCAGTATTTT.

The CDR3 region has the DNA TGCGCCAGCAGCGGGGGGGCCGTAACCTCGGTCACTGAAGCTTTCTTT. Protein sequence: CASSGGAVTSVTEAFF. The chain is built from TRBV5-1 and TRBJ1-1, with TRBD1 as a possible D gene (6 bases). Germline V lookup: CDR1 SGHRS, CDR2 YFSETQ. This CDR3 has 16 residues. V was shortened by 4 bases and J by 4 bases, with 20 bases between the two germline ends. Supplemented by reference TRBV5-1 and TRBJ1-1, the full variable domain reads KAGVTQTPRYLIKTRGQQVTLSCSPISGHRSVSWYQQTPGQGLQFLFEYFSETQRNKGNFPGRFSGRQFSNSRSEMNVSTLELGDSALYLCASSGGAVTSVTEAFFGQGTRLTVV.

This clonotype was seen ten or more times. V and J are TRBV6-2 or TRBV6-3 and TRBJ1-1; tentative D call: TRBD1 (6 bases). V was trimmed by 6 bases and J by 0 bases, leaving 11 bases between them. CDR3 length equals 14 residues. The germline V gene has CDR1 MNHEY and CDR2 SVGEGT. The CDR3 DNA is TGTGCCAGCAGCTTACAGGGATTGAACACTGAAGCTTTCTTT. This gives the protein CASSLQGLNTEAFF.

The sample holds many counts of this clonotype. The rearrangement uses TRBV12-3 or TRBV12-4 and TRBJ2-5; 7 bases are a match to TRBD2. After removal of 5 bases from V and 2 bases from J, the junction contained 5 bases not matched to a gene. The CDR3 sequence is 14 residues long. This CDR3 is CASSRLGGQETQYF. The CDR3 bases are TGTGCCAGCAGTAGACTGGGGGGGCAAGAGACCCAGTACTTC.

The chain recombines TRBV5-1 with TRBJ2-6; D is undetermined. Germline-derived CDR1 and CDR2 are SGHRS and YFSETQ. V was shortened by 4 bases and J by 6 bases, with 14 bases between the two germline ends. The CDR3 extends over 15 amino acids. CDR3 in amino acids: CASSPGGLQANVLTF. CDR3 coding DNA: TGCGCCAGCAGCCCAGGCGGTCTTCAGGCCAACGTCCTGACTTTC.

This rearrangement joins TRBV10-1 to TRBJ2-7, with 9 positions matching TRBD1. This CDR3 comprises 16 residues. Germline CDR1 WNHNN, CDR2 SYGVQD (reference sequence). For the CDR3, the DNA is TGCGCCAGCAGTGGCCGACACAGGGGGCATTTCTACGAGCTGTACGTC. Its translation is CASSGRHRGHFYELYV.

There are a few counts of this clonotype. V gene TRBV18 combines with J gene TRBJ2-5; D remains unclear. The CDR3 runs to 14 residues. V was shortened by 0 bases and J by 5 bases, with 10 bases between the two germline ends. Germline assignment: CDR1 KGHSH and CDR2 LQKENI. The CDR3 region is CASSPPMSRETQYF. The CDR3 DNA reads TGTGCCAGCTCACCACCGATGTCACGCGAGACCCAGTACTTC.

The CDR3 coding sequence is TGTGCCAGCAGTACCGGACGGACTGCAACTAATGAAAAACTGTTTTTT. Residues: CASSTGRTATNEKLFF. The chain recombines TRBV12-3 or TRBV12-4 with TRBJ1-4, with D unresolved. This CDR3 has 16 amino acids. Trimming left V 5 bases short and J 0 bases short, with 13 bases between.

The chain carries TRBV14 and TRBJ2-2; possibly TRBD1 for D (5 bases). CDR1 is SGHDN and CDR2 is FVKESK in the germline V gene. The V end was cut by 8 bases, the J end by 2 bases, with 12 bases between. The CDR3 has 14 amino acids. The CDR3 bases are TGTGCCAGCGCCAGGGCCCCTAACACCGGGGAGCTGTTTTTT. This sequence encodes CASARAPNTGELFF.

The chain employs TRBV7-9 and TRBJ2-3; 11 nucleotides agree with TRBD2. The germline gives CDR1 SEHNR, CDR2 FQNEAQ (reference sequence). V lost 2 bases and J lost 4; bases outside the gene matches: 5. This CDR3 comprises 16 residues. The CDR3 region is CASSLMAGLAADTQYF. The CDR3 nucleotides are TGTGCCAGCAGCTTAATGGCGGGACTAGCGGCAGATACGCAGTATTTT.

The chain is built from TRBV20-1 and TRBJ1-2, with 7 bases that match TRBD1. Germline-derived CDR1 and CDR2 are DFQATT and SNEGSKA (reference sequence). The CDR3 sequence is 13 residues long. V shed 6 bases, J shed 4 bases, and the junction held 8 bases outside the gene matches. The CDR3 coding sequence is TGCAGTGCCCAGAGGGGGCAGGTCTATGGCTACACCTTC. This sequence encodes CSAQRGQVYGYTF.

The CDR3 region is CASSVGVSGEADTQYF. As DNA, the CDR3 is TGTGCCAGCAGCGTAGGGGTTAGCGGGGAGGCAGATACGCAGTATTTT. The chain recombines TRBV9 with TRBJ2-3; TRBD2 matches at 8 bases. Trimming cost V 0 bases and J 4 bases; bases outside gene matches: 7. Germline assignment: CDR1 SGDLS and CDR2 YYNGEE. This CDR3 has 16 amino acids.

Many counts were recorded for this clonotype. The chain joins TRBV5-1 to TRBJ2-3; 9 bases fit TRBD1. The CDR3 loop spans 19 amino acids. The germline V gene encodes CDR1 SGHRS and CDR2 YFSETQ. The J segment lost 4 bases and the V segment lost 1 base, leaving 16 bases of the junction unmatched. The CDR3: CASSLPGTGFPGDPDTQYF. For the CDR3, the DNA is TGCGCCAGCAGCTTGCCCGGGACAGGGTTTCCGGGGGACCCAGATACGCAGTATTTT.

This clonotype has ten or more counts. This chain joins TRBV2 and TRBJ1-1; D unclear. CDR1 SNHLY and CDR2 FYNNEI come from the germline V gene. The CDR3 is 13 residues long. Trimming pared 6 bases from V and 0 bases from J, leaving 8 bases between. CDR3 region: CASRAELNTEAFF. DNA of the CDR3: TGTGCCAGCAGGGCAGAGCTGAACACTGAAGCTTTCTTT.

This clonotype was detected many times. The V and J genes are TRBV4-1 and TRBJ1-1; D gene ambiguous. The CDR3 has 15 amino acids. V lost 5 bases and J lost 3, with 16 bases in between. The germline CDR1 and CDR2 sequences are MGHRA and YSYEKL. Written as DNA, the CDR3 is TGCGCCAGCAGCGGGGTAGGTAGGTCATACACTGAAGCTTTCTTT. It translates to CASSGVGRSYTEAFF.

CDR3 bases: TGTGCCAGCAGCTTAGCGGTCGGGGTCACCGAGCAGTACGTC. Amino acids: CASSLAVGVTEQYV. The gene calls are TRBV7-9 and TRBJ2-7; weak D call: TRBD2 (5 bases). Germline assignment: CDR1 SEHNR and CDR2 FQNEAQ (reference sequence). The CDR3 has 14 residues. Trimming left V 0 bases short and J 6 bases short, with 12 bases between.

This clonotype was found many times. The chain couples TRBV15 to TRBJ2-1; perhaps TRBD2 as D (7 bases). This CDR3 contains 15 residues. CDR1 and CDR2 from the germline V gene are LNHNV and YYDKDF (reference sequence). The V gene lost 2 bases and the J gene lost 7 bases, with 15 bases spanning the gap. CDR3 in amino acids: CATSRSNRGGNEQFF. The CDR3 region has the DNA TGTGCCACCAGCAGATCCAATAGGGGGGGGAATGAGCAGTTCTTC.